Following are 10 T cell receptor beta chains from one sample sequenced in a study of blood T cell repertoires in COVID-19. TCRdb keeps only in-frame clones here, not all; method: immunoSEQ multiplex PCR. The table records under 300,000 clones, approximately 86% of them present only once. What was sequenced was peripheral blood. These receptors came from a woman in her seventies with COVID-19, enrolled during active disease.

The chain employs TRBV3-1 (or the pseudogene TRBV3-2) and TRBJ1-5; TRBD1 is a possible D gene (5 bases). This CDR3 has 17 amino acids. Per the germline V gene, CDR1 is LGHDT and CDR2 is YNNKEL (reference sequence). V dropped 0 bases and J dropped 2 bases, with 14 bases sitting between them. CDR3 nucleotides: TGTGCCAGCAGCCAAGATCCGCGGGGCCTAGGCAATCAGCCCCAGCATTTT. Its translation is CASSQDPRGLGNQPQHF.

This chain connects TRBV18 to TRBJ1-2; the D is unclear. This CDR3 contains 16 residues. Germline CDR1 is KGHSH and CDR2 is LQKENI. V lost 1 base and J 2 bases, leaving 14 bases between the germline ends. The CDR3 here is CASSPRGSTDNYGYTF. The CDR3 DNA reads TGTGCCAGCTCACCACGCGGGAGCACAGACAACTATGGCTACACCTTC.

The chain recombines TRBV24-1 with TRBJ1-2; a weak D match, TRBD1 (6 bases). The CDR3 has 13 amino acids. The V end was cut by 5 bases, the J end by 4 bases, with 10 bases between. CDR1 and CDR2 (germline): KGHDR, SFDVKD. The CDR3 bases are TGTGCCACCAGTGGGGGGGGCGGCTATGGCTACACCTTC. Translation: CATSGGGGYGYTF.

About this clone: With a much larger clone just one base away, this may be a read error. Additional DNA sequences in this sample encode the identical CDR3. V gene TRBV12-3 or TRBV12-4 combines with J gene TRBJ1-1; no firm D call. Trimming took 1 base from V and 3 from J, leaving 6 bases between them. The CDR3 is 13 residues long. The CDR3 DNA reads TGTGCCAGCAGTTTAGGGGAGGACACTGAAGCTTTCTTT. Translation gives CASSLGEDTEAFF.

The J gene is TRBJ2-1, the V gene TRBV18; 11 bases align to TRBD2. Germline V gives CDR1 KGHSH, CDR2 LQKENI. Losses at the gene ends were 1 base for V and 6 bases for J; bases not matched to a gene: 2. CDR3 length: 15 amino acids. The CDR3 region has the DNA TGTGCCAGCTCACCACTAGCGGGGGGGCCCAATGAGCAGTTCTTC. Its protein product is CASSPLAGGPNEQFF.

Of note for this clone: Other nucleotide sequences from this sample produce the same CDR3. This chain uses TRBV12-3 or TRBV12-4 with TRBJ1-1, with D maybe TRBD1 (5 bases). There are 13 residues in the CDR3. With 0 bases removed from V and 4 bases from J, the gap between germline ends came to 6 bases. This CDR3 is CASSLAGGTEAFF. The DNA for the CDR3 is TGTGCCAGCAGTTTAGCCGGGGGCACTGAAGCTTTCTTT.

V and J are TRBV30 and TRBJ2-1; possibly TRBD1 for D (5 bases). This CDR3 spans 11 amino acids. V was trimmed by 0 bases and J by 8 bases, leaving 5 bases between them. CDR1 and CDR2 from the germline V gene are GTSNPN and SVGIG (reference sequence). The CDR3 sequence is CAWSVGDEQFF. The CDR3 nucleotides are TGTGCCTGGAGTGTAGGGGATGAGCAGTTCTTC.

The chain recombines TRBV4-1 with TRBJ2-5; 13 nucleotides align to TRBD2. J gave up 5 bases and V 0 bases, and 6 bases lay outside the gene matches. This CDR3 region has 17 residues. From germline, CDR1 is MGHRA and CDR2 YSYEKL. In nucleotides, the CDR3 is TGCGCCAGCAGCCAAGATCGGACTAGCGGGGGCGGGGAGACCCAGTACTTC. Translation gives CASSQDRTSGGGETQYF.

The V gene is TRBV9, the J gene TRBJ2-7; a weak D match, TRBD1 (5 bases). The germline V and J ends were trimmed by 0 bases and 0 bases, with 7 bases remaining between them. Per the germline V gene, CDR1 is SGDLS and CDR2 is YYNGEE. CDR3 length: 14 amino acids. Here the CDR3 DNA reads TGTGCCAGCAGCGTAGGGGGCGACTCCTACGAGCAGTACTTC. It translates to CASSVGGDSYEQYF.

V usage is TRBV30 and J usage is TRBJ1-1; D is ambiguous. The CDR3 consists of 13 residues. Germline values: CDR1 GTSNPN, CDR2 SVGIG (reference sequence). Trimming left V 2 bases short and J 4 bases short, with 11 bases between. CDR3 in amino acids: CAWSRGVGTEAFF. The CDR3 bases are TGTGCCTGGAGTCGAGGCGTTGGCACTGAAGCTTTCTTT.